A selection of T cell receptor beta chains follows, all from one sample in a study of cytomegalovirus exposure and HLA in healthy donors. Generated by immunoSEQ multiplex PCR, the TCRdb table keeps only in-frame clones and is missing some. The table records about 170,000 clones, 80% to 85% of them present only once. Sequencing used PBMCs. The receptors derive from a male donor in good health and CMV-seronegative. The CDR3 runs from the conserved cysteine through the conserved F or W. The order of the fields is clone size, V gene, D gene, J gene, CDR3 DNA, CDR3 protein. The D gene is left open where the match is weak. Some rows mark clone size as missing; the rest say once, few, many or name a class of expanded clone.

>-|TRBV6-5|-|TRBJ1-1
TGTGCCAGCAGTTACTCAAGGGAGGTGAACACTGAAGCTTTCTTT
CASSYSREVNTEAFF
>-|TRBV6-5|-|TRBJ2-1
TGTGCCAGCAGTTACTCGCCACGTCCGGGAGTCAATGAGCAGTTCTTC
CASSYSPRPGVNEQFF
>-|TRBV5-1|TRBD1|TRBJ1-1
TGCGCCAGCAGCCGGAGGCAGGGGGATAACACTGAAGCTTTCTTT
CASSRRQGDNTEAFF
>-|TRBV18|TRBD1|TRBJ1-5
TGTGCCAGCTCACCTACCATGACAGGGACGAGTTCTCAGCCCCAGCATTTT
CASSPTMTGTSSQPQHF
>-|TRBV10-3|-|TRBJ1-3
TGTGCCATCAGTGAGGGCAACTCTGGAAACACCATATATTTT
CAISEGNSGNTIYF
>few|TRBV7-2|TRBD1|TRBJ2-1
TGTGCCAGCAGCACCGGGACAGTGAGATATGAGCAGTTCTTC
CASSTGTVRYEQFF
>-|TRBV5-6|-|TRBJ2-1
TGTGCCAGCAGCTTGGCGTTAGAAGAGGACAATGAGCAGTTCTTC
CASSLALEEDNEQFF
>-|TRBV27|TRBD1|TRBJ1-1
TGTGCCAGCAGTTTATGGCAGGGGGCTACTGAAGCTTTCTTT
CASSLWQGATEAFF
>once|TRBV7-6|TRBD2|TRBJ2-7
TGTGCCAGCAGTCTATCCGGACTAGCCGATTCCTCCGAGCAGTACTTC
CASSLSGLADSSEQYF
>-|TRBV6-5|-|TRBJ1-1
TGTGCCAGCAGTTACTCGCAGGGTGACACTGAAGCTTTCTTT
CASSYSQGDTEAFF
>-|TRBV6-1|-|TRBJ2-7
TGTGCCAGCAGTGTCTCCCTACCCCTCCACAGCCAGTCCTACGAGCAGTACTTC
CASSVSLPLHSQSYEQYF
>-|TRBV7-8|-|TRBJ1-2
TGTGCCAGCAGCCATGGTGGCACAGACTATGGCTACACCTTC
CASSHGGTDYGYTF
>-|TRBV7-2|TRBD2|TRBJ2-1
TGTGCCAGCAGCTTAGCGAGCCGTGGTAGCGGGGGGCACAATGAGCAGTTCTTC
CASSLASRGSGGHNEQFF
>-|TRBV7-6|-|TRBJ1-5
TGTGCCAGCAGCTTAACAGGAGGGAATCAGCCCCAGCATTTT
CASSLTGGNQPQHF
>-|TRBV25-1|-|TRBJ1-2
TGTGCCAGCAGTGACCCGACAGTTACTAACTATGGCTACACCTTC
CASSDPTVTNYGYTF
>-|TRBV30|TRBD1|TRBJ1-2
TGTGCCGTTCCGGGACAGGGGGCCTCTAACTATGGCTACACCTTC
CAVPGQGASNYGYTF
>once|TRBV6-1|TRBD1|TRBJ1-1
TGTGCCAGCAGATTGACAGGGAGCACTGAAGCTTTCTTT
CASRLTGSTEAFF
>-|TRBV6-1|-|TRBJ1-5
TGTGCCAGCAGTGAACGATTCCAGGGGTTTAGCAATCAGCCCCAGCATTTT
CASSERFQGFSNQPQHF
>-|TRBV5-1|-|TRBJ2-2
TGCGCCAGCAGCTTGGACCAGGGGTTCGGGGAGCTGTTTTTT
CASSLDQGFGELFF
>-|TRBV5-4|TRBD2|TRBJ2-7
TGTGCCAGCAGCTTGAACTCTCGGGGGGGCATCTACGAGCAGTACTTC
CASSLNSRGGIYEQYF
>-|TRBV7-9|-|TRBJ2-7
TGTGCCAGCAGCTTAGCCCCGGACTACAGCTCCTACGAGCAGTACTTC
CASSLAPDYSSYEQYF
>few|TRBV5-4|-|TRBJ1-1
TGTGCCAGCAGCTTTTTGTCGGCAGGGAACACTGAAGCTTTCTTT
CASSFLSAGNTEAFF
>-|TRBV5-1|TRBD1|TRBJ1-1
TGCGCCAGCAGCCGTTCCGGGACAGGTAGAACCACTGAAGCTTTCTTT
CASSRSGTGRTTEAFF
>-|TRBV6-1|TRBD2|TRBJ2-2
TGTGCCAGCAGACTAGCGAGGAACACCGGGGAGCTGTTTTTT
CASRLARNTGELFF
>-|TRBV4-3|-|TRBJ1-2
TGCGCCAGCAGCCAACTAGAGGGATATGGCTACACCTTC
CASSQLEGYGYTF
>-|TRBV5-1|TRBD1|TRBJ2-2
TGCGCCAGCAGCCCGTACTCACAGGGGCCTTACACCGGGGAGCTGTTTTTT
CASSPYSQGPYTGELFF